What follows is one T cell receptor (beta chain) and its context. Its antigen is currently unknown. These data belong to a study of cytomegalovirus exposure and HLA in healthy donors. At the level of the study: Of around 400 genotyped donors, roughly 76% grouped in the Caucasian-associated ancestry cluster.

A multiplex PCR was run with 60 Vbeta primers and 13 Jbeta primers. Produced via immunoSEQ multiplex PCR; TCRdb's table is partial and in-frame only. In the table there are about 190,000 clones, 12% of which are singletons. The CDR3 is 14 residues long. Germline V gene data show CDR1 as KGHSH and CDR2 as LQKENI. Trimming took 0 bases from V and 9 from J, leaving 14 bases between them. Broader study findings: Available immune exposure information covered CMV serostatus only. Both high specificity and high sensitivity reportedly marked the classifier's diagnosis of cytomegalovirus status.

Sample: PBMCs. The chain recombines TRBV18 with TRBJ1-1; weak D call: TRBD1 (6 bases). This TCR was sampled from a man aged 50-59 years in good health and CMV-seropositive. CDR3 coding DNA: TGTGCCAGCTCACCACCGGAGGACAGAGTCAAAGCTTTCTTT. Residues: CASSPPEDRVKAFF.